This T cell receptor beta chain was sequenced in a study of blood T cell repertoires in COVID-19. Whole-study context: The study drew acute and convalescent COVID-19 samples from the United States, Italy and Spain. Nucleic acid was either cDNA or gDNA, and it came from T cells, B-cell-depleted T cells, or PBMCs.

V lost 3 bases, J lost 2 bases, and 9 bases stayed unmatched. Germline assignment: CDR1 LGHNA and CDR2 YSLEER. This CDR3 is built from 16 residues. In the source study's methods: Researchers report that nucleated cell counts were estimated from reference gene primer amplification. Profiling relied on immunoSEQ multiplex PCR, and the TCRdb table lists in-frame clones only, not all of them. V and J calls and clone size are given by that table; D and trimming were obtained from the DNA. This table has hundreds of thousands of clones, 75% to 85% appearing once. V is TRBV4-3 and J is TRBJ2-5; 7 bases line up with TRBD1. Sequencing was done on a sample of peripheral blood. The clonotype comes from a woman aged 55-70 years with active or convalescent COVID-19. CDR3: CASSQTGGRGQETQYF. The DNA for the CDR3 is TGCGCCAGCAGCCAGACTGGGGGCAGGGGGCAAGAGACCCAGTACTTC.